This T cell receptor beta chain emerged from a study of blood T cell repertoires in COVID-19. Clones were read by immunoSEQ multiplex PCR, and TCRdb kept only the in-frame ones, dropping some. Of 150,000 or so clones in the sample, about 86% were seen once. In germline, CDR1 is LNHDA, CDR2 SQIVND (reference sequence). V dropped 5 bases and J dropped 4 bases, with 15 bases sitting between them. The CDR3 is made up of 15 amino acids. The chain uses TRBV19 and TRBJ1-5; D may be TRBD1 (5 bases). The TCR comes from a woman older than 75 with acute or convalescent COVID-19. Material: peripheral blood. For the CDR3, the DNA is TGTGCCAGTAGTTTCAGACAGCCGTCTAATCAGCCCCAGCATTTT. Translated: CASSFRQPSNQPQHF.